This TCR beta chain was captured by sequencing in a study of cytomegalovirus exposure and HLA in healthy donors. This clone has a handful of counts. In germline, CDR1 is MNHNS, CDR2 SASEGT. This CDR3 contains 15 residues. Trimming at V came to 1 base and at J to 8 bases, leaving 5 bases not matched to a gene. The PCR employed 60 Vbeta primers together with 13 Jbeta primers. Measured with immunoSEQ multiplex PCR; TCRdb has only the in-frame clones, and not every one. The data contain 120,000 or so clones, 15% of them singletons. This sequence originates from a woman under 30 in good health and CMV-seronegative. Sequences were obtained from PBMCs. The genes are TRBV6-1 and TRBJ2-1, with TRBD2 matching 10 bases. CDR3 residues: CASSEGLAGADEQFF. The CDR3 nucleotides are TGTGCCAGCAGTGAAGGTCTAGCGGGAGCAGATGAGCAGTTCTTC.